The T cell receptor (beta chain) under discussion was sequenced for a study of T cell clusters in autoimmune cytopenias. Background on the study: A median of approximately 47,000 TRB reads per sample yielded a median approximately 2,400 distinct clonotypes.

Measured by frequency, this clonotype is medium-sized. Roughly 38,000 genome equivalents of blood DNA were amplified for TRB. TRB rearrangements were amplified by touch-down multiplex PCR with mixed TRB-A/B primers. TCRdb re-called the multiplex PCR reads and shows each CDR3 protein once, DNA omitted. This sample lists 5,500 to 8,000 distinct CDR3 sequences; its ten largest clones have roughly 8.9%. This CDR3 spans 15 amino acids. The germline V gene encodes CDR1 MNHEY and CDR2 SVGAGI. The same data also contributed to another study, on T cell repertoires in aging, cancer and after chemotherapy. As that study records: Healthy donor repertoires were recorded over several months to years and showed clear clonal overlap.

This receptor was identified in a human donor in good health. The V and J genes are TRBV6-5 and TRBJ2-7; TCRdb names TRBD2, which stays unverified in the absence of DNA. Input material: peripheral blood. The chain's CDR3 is CASRQLAGLPYEQYF.